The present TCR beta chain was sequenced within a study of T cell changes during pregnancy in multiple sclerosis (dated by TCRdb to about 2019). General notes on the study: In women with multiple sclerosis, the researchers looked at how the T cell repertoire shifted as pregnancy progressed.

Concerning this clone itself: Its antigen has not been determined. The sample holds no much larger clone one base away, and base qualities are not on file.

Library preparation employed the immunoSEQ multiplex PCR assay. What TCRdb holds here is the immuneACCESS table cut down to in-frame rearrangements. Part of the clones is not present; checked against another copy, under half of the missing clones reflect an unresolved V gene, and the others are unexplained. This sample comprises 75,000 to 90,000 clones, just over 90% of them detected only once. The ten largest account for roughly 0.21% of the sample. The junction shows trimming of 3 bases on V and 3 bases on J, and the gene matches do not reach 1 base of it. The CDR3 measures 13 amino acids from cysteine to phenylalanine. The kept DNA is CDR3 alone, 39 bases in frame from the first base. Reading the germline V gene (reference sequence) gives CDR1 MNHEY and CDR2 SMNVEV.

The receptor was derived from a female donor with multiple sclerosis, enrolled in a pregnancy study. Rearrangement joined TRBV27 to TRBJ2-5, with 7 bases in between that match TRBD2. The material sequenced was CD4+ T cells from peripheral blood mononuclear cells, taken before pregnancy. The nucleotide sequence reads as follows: TGTGCCAGCAGTTTCCGGGGGGAAGAGACCCAGTACTTC. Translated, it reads CASSFRGEETQYF.